This TCR beta chain came from a study of T-cell reconstitution after alpha-beta-depleted transplantation in children. The study, taken as a whole, reports: Newly produced T cells mostly provided counts and TCRbeta diversity after one year, as hyperexpanded clones declined.

TCRbeta library preparation incorporated unique molecular identifiers. TCRdb processed the PCR reads anew with MiXCR; each CDR3 protein has one entry. The sample lists some 840,000 distinct CDR3 sequences, about 16% occurring once. Concerning this clonotype itself: What it binds is unknown.

The material was PBMCs, mostly from graft donor cells, obtained 360 days after TCRalphabeta/CD19-depleted stem cell transplant. The sequence derives from a male patient between 5 and 17 years old who had a stem cell transplant for acute lymphoblastic leukemia, so the T cells may come from the graft donor.

CDR3 in DNA: TGCGCCAGCAGCCAAGAGGGACGGGGACCAAATCAGCCCCAGCATTTT. As protein: CASSQEGRGPNQPQHF. The rearrangement uses TRBV4-1 and TRBJ1-5; D might be TRBD1 (5 bases). Germline V gene sequence: CDR1 MGHRA, CDR2 YSYEKL. Trimming removed 0 bases at V and 4 bases at J, with 13 bases between. The CDR3 consists of 16 residues.